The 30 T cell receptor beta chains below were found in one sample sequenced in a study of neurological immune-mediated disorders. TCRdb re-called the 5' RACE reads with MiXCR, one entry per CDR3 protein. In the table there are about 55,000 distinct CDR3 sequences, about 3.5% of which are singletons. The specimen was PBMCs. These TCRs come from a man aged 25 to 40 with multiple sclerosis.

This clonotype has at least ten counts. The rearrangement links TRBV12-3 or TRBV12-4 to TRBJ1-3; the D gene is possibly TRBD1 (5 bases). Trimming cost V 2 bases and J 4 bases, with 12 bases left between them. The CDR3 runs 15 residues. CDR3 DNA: TGTGCCAGCAGTTTATCCAGGGTCTCGGGAAACACCATATATTTT. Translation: CASSLSRVSGNTIYF.

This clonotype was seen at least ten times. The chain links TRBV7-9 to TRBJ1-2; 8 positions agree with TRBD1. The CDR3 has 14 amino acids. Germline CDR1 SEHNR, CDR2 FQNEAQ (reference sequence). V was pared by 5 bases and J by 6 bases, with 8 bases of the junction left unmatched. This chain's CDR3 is CASSLLDRVDGYTF. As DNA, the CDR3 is TGTGCCAGCAGCCTACTGGACAGGGTGGATGGCTACACCTTC.

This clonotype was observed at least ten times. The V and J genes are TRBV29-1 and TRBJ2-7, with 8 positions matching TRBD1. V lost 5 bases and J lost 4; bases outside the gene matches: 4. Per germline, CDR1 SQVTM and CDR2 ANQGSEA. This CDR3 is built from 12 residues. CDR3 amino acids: CSVSDREYEQYF. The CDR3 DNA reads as TGCAGCGTTTCGGACAGGGAGTACGAGCAGTACTTC.

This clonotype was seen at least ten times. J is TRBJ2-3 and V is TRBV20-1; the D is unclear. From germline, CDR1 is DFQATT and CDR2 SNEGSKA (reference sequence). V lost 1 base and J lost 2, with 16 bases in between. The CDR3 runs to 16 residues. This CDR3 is CSARVITVVSTDTQYF. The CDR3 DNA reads TGCAGTGCTAGAGTAATCACGGTCGTCTCCACAGATACGCAGTATTTT.

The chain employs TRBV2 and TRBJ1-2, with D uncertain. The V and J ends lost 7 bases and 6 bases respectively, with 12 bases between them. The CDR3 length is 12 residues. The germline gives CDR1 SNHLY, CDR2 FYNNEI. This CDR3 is CASIYSVDGYTF. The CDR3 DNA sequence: TGTGCCAGCATTTACTCTGTGGATGGCTACACCTTC.

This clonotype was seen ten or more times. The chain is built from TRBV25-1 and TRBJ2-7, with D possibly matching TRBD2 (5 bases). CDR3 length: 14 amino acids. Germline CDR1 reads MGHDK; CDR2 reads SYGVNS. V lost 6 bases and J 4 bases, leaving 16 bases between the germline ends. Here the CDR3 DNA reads TGTGCCAGCAGAGGAGAGAGGGCTCCTTACGAGCAGTACTTC. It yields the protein CASRGERAPYEQYF.

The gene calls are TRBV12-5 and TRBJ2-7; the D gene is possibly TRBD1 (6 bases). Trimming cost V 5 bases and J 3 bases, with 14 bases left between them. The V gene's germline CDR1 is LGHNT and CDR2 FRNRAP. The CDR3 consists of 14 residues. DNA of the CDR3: TGTGCTAGTGGTCGCTCAGGGGTCAGCTACGAGCAGTACTTC. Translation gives CASGRSGVSYEQYF.

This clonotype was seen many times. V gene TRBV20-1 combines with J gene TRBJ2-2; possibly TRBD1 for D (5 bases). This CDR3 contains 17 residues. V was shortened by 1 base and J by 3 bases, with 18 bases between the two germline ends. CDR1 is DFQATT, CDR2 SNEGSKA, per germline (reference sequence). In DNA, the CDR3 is TGCAGTGCTAGAGCCCAACAGGATGGATGGTACACCGGGGAGCTGTTTTTT. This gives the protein CSARAQQDGWYTGELFF.

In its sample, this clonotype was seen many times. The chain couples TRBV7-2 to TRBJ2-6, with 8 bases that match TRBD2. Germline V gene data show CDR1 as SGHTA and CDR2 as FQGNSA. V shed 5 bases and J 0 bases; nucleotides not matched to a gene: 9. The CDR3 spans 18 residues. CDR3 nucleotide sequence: TGTGCCAGCAGCCCGGGACTAGACGTCTTCTCTGGGGCCAACGTCCTGACTTTC. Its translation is CASSPGLDVFSGANVLTF.

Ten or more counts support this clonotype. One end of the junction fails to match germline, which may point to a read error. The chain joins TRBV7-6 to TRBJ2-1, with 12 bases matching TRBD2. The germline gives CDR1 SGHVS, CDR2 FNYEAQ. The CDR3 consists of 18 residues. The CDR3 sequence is CASSLGLAGAPVYDEQFF. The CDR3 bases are TGTGCCAGCAGCTTAGGACTAGCGGGGGCGCCTGTCTACGATGAGCAGTTCTTC.

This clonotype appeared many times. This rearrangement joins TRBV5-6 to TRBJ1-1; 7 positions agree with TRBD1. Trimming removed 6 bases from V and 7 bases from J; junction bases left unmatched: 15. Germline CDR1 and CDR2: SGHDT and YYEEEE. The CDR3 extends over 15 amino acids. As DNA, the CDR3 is TGTGCCAGCAACGGGTTCGCAGGGGGGGCCAGTGAAGCTTTCTTT. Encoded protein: CASNGFAGGASEAFF.

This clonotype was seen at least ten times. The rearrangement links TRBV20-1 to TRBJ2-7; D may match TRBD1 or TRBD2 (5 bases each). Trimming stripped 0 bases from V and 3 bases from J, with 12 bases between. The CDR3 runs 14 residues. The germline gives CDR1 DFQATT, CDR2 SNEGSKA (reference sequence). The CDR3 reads CSARDDFGGYEQYF. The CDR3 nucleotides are TGCAGTGCTAGAGATGACTTTGGGGGCTACGAGCAGTACTTC.

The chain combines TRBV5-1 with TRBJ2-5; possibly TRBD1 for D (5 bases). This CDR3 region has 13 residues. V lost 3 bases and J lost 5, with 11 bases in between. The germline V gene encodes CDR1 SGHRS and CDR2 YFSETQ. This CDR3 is CASSSGIRETQYF. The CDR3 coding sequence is TGCGCCAGCAGCTCAGGGATTCGGGAGACCCAGTACTTC.

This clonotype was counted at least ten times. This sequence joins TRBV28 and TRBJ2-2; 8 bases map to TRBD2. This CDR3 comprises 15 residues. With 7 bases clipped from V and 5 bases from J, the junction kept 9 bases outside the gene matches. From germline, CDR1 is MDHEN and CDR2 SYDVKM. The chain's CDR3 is CASTSGGAQTGELFF. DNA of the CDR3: TGTGCCAGCACCTCCGGGGGGGCGCAAACCGGGGAGCTGTTTTTT.

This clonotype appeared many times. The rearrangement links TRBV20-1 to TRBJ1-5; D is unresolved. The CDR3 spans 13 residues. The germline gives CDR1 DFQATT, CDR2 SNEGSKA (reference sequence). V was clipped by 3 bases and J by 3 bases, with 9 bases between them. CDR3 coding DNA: TGCAGTGCTAGTCTCGAACCCAATCAGCCCCAGCATTTT. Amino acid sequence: CSASLEPNQPQHF.

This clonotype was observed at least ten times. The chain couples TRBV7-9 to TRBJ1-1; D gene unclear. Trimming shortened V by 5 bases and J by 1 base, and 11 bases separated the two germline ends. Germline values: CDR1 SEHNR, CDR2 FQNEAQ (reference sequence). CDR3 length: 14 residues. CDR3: CASSVTGANTEAFF. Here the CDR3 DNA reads TGTGCCAGCAGCGTCACCGGTGCGAACACTGAAGCTTTCTTT.

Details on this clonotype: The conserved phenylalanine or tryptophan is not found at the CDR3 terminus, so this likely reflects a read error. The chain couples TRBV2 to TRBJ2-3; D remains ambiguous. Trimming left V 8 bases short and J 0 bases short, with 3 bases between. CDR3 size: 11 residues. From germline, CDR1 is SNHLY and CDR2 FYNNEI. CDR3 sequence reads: CASGSTDTQYN. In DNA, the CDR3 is TGTGCCAGCGGGAGCACAGATACGCAGTATAAT.

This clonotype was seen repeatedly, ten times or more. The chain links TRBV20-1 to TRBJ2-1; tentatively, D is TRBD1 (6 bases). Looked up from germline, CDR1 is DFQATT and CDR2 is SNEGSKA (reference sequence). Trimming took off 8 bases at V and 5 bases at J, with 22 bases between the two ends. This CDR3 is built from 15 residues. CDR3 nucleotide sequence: TGCAGTCCTCGGTGGGGGCGACAGGCCCACAATGAGCAGTTCTTC. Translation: CSPRWGRQAHNEQFF.

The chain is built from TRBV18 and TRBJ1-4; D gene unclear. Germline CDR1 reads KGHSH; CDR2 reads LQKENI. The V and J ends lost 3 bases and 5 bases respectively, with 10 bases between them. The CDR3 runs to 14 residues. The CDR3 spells CASSPGKGNEKLFF. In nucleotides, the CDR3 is TGTGCCAGCTCACCGGGGAAGGGCAATGAAAAACTGTTTTTT.

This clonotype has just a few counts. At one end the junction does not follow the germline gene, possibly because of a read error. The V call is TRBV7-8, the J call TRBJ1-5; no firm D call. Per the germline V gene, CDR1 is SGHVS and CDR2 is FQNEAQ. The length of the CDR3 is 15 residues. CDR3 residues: CASSLWGGSNQPQNF. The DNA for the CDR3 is TGTGCCAGCAGCCTCTGGGGTGGTAGCAATCAGCCCCAGAATTTT.

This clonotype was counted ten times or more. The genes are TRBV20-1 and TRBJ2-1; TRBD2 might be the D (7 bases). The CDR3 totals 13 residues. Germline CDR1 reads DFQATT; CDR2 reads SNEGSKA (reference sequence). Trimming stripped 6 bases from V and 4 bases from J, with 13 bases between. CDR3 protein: CSAGGGGYNEQFF. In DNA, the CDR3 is TGCAGTGCCGGAGGGGGGGGTTACAATGAGCAGTTCTTC.

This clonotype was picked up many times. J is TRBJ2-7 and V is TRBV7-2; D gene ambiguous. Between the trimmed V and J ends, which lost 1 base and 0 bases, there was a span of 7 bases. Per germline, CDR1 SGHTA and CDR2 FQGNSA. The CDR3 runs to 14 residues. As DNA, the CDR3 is TGTGCCAGCAGCTTAGGAAGACTCTCCTACGAGCAGTACTTC. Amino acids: CASSLGRLSYEQYF.

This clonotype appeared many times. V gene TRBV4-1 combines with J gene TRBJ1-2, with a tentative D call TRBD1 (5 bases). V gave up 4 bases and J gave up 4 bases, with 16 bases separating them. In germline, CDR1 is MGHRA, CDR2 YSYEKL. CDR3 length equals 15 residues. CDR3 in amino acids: CASSPQEGIPYGYTF. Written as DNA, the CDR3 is TGCGCCAGCAGCCCACAAGAGGGGATCCCCTATGGCTACACCTTC.

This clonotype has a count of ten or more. The CDR3: CASSLRPNTGELFF. CDR3 in DNA: TGTGCCAGCAGTTTAAGGCCTAACACCGGGGAGCTGTTTTTT. J is TRBJ2-2 and V is TRBV27; no firm D call. The germline V and J ends were trimmed by 2 bases and 2 bases, with 6 bases remaining between them. CDR1 and CDR2 (germline): MNHEY, SMNVEV (reference sequence). There are 14 residues in the CDR3.

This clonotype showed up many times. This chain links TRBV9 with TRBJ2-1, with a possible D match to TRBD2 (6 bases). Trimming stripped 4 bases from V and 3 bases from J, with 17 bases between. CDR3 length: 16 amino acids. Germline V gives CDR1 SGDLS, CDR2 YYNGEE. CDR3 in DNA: TGTGCCAGCAGCCCCGTAGCGGTACGTAACTACAATGAGCAGTTCTTC. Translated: CASSPVAVRNYNEQFF.

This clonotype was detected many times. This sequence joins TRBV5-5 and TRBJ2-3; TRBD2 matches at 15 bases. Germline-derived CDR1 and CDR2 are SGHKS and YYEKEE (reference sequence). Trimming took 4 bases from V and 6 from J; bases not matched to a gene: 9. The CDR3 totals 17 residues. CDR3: CASSQRTSGRALDTQYF. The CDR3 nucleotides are TGTGCCAGCAGCCAGAGGACTAGCGGGAGGGCCTTGGATACGCAGTATTTT.

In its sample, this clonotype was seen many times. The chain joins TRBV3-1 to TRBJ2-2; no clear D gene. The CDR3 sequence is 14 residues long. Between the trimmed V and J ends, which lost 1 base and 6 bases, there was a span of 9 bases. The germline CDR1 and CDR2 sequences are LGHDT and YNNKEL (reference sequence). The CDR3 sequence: CASSQGWDSGELFF. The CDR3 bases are TGTGCCAGCAGCCAAGGTTGGGATTCCGGGGAGCTGTTTTTT.

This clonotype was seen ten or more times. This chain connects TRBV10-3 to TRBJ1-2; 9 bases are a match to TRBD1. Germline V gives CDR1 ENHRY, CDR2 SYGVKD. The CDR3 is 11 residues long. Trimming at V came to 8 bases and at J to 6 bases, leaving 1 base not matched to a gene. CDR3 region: CAIGTGNGYTF. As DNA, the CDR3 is TGTGCCATCGGGACAGGGAATGGCTACACCTTC.

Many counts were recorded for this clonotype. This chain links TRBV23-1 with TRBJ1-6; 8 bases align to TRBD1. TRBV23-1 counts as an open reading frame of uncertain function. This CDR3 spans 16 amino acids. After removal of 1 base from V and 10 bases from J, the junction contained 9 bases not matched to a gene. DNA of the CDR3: TGCGCCAGCAGTCAATGCCCCCTGGACAGGGACTCACCCCTCCACTTT. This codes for CASSQCPLDRDSPLHF.

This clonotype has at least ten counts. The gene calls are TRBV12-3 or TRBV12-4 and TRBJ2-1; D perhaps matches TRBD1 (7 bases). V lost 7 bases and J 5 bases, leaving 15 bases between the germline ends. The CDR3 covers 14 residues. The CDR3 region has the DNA TGTGCCAGCACCCGCAGGGGGACTGACAATGAGCAGTTCTTC. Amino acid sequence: CASTRRGTDNEQFF.